This T cell receptor beta chain was found in a study of blood T cell repertoires in COVID-19. Across the whole study: Donors in the United States, Italy and Spain gave samples during acute or convalescent COVID-19. PBMCs, B-cell-depleted T cells, or T cells provided the cDNA or gDNA that made up the material.

Original processing methods: Estimation of nucleated cell counts relied on the amplification of reference gene primers. Generated by immunoSEQ multiplex PCR, the TCRdb table keeps only in-frame clones and is missing some. Clone size and V and J calls were adopted from that table, with D and trimming inferred from the DNA. The data hold about 270,000 clones, with under 90% observed a single time. Germline CDR1 reads MDHEN; CDR2 reads SYDVKM. CDR3 length: 15 residues. The V gene end was trimmed by 2 bases and the J gene end by 4 bases; junction bases not matched to a gene: 5. The genes are TRBV28 and TRBJ1-2; 9 positions match TRBD1. The receptor comes from a woman in her late teens or twenties with acute or convalescent COVID-19. The sequencing input was peripheral blood. The CDR3 DNA follows: TGTGCCAGCAGTTTACGGACAGGGGCGGCCTATGGCTACACCTTC. As protein: CASSLRTGAAYGYTF.